This T cell receptor beta chain originates from a study of shared clonotypes between healthy human individuals. At the level of the study: Donors had three CD4 naive, three CD4 memory, two CD8 naive and one CD8 memory plate apiece. Findings and limits, study-wide: Generation probabilities of non-shared clonotypes were lower (relative to those shared by all four donors).

In the source study's methods: Filtering differed because ImmunoSEQ produced junction-only sequences that carried no quality scores. The method was immunoSEQ multiplex PCR; TCRdb's version includes in-frame clones alone and lacks a portion of them. That table supplies the V and J calls and clone size; D and trimming were determined from the DNA. Of about 2.5 million clones listed, less than 95% are singletons. This CDR3 has 14 amino acids. Germline CDR1 MNHNS, CDR2 SASEGT. With V trimmed by 6 bases and J by 6 bases, 10 bases remained unmatched. Only Caucasian adults living in Nashville, Tennessee served as donors. About this clone: Antigen unknown.

Specimen: naive CD4+ T cells from PBMCs. Subset meaning: CD45RA+ positively selected. The chain links TRBV6-1 to TRBJ1-1, with 7 bases identical to TRBD1. The sequence derives from a man between 18 and 29 years old in good health. Some clones in this sample may be carry-over from other donors' samples. The CDR3 protein is CASRDYRGRAEAFF. The CDR3 DNA follows: TGTGCCAGCAGGGATTACAGGGGACGGGCTGAAGCTTTCTTT.